This entry lists 13 T cell receptor beta chains sequenced from one sample in a study of cytomegalovirus exposure and HLA in healthy donors. Profiling relied on immunoSEQ multiplex PCR, and the TCRdb table lists in-frame clones only, not all of them. The sample lists 90,000 to 150,000 clones; more than 75% were seen once. Sequenced material: PBMCs. Receptor source: a man in his late teens or twenties in good health and CMV-seronegative.

The V and J genes are TRBV19 and TRBJ1-5; 11 bases agree with TRBD1. J was trimmed by 4 bases and V by 3 bases; bases with no gene match: 2. The CDR3 has 15 amino acids. Germline-derived CDR1 and CDR2 are LNHDA and SQIVND (reference sequence). For the CDR3, the DNA is TGTGCCAGTAGTATCGGACAGGGGGCAAATCAGCCCCAGCATTTT. Protein: CASSIGQGANQPQHF. Full variable domain (outside the CDR3, taken from reference TRBV19 and TRBJ1-5): DGGITQSPKYLFRKEGQNVTLSCEQNLNHDAMYWYRQDPGQGLRLIYYSQIVNDFQKGDIAEGYSVSREKKESFPLTVTSAQKNPTAFYLCASSIGQGANQPQHFGDGTRLSIL.

The V call is TRBV5-1, the J call TRBJ2-7; D perhaps matches TRBD1 (6 bases). The CDR3 runs to 15 residues. V was trimmed by 4 bases and J by 0 bases, leaving 14 bases between them. CDR1 SGHRS and CDR2 YFSETQ come from the germline V gene. The CDR3: CASSPRTVYSYEQYF. The DNA of the CDR3 is TGCGCCAGCAGCCCTAGGACAGTGTACTCCTACGAGCAGTACTTC.

The rearrangement links TRBV30 to TRBJ2-2, with 10 bases aligning to TRBD2. Germline-derived CDR1 and CDR2 are GTSNPN and SVGIG (reference sequence). V shed 8 bases, J shed 0 bases, and the junction held 15 bases outside the gene matches. This CDR3 is 18 amino acids long. Here the CDR3 reads CARQRGLAIESNTGELFF. CDR3 nucleotides: TGTGCCCGCCAGCGGGGACTAGCGATTGAATCGAACACCGGGGAGCTGTTTTTT.

This chain uses TRBV2 with TRBJ1-6, with 8 bases lining up with TRBD1. This CDR3 is 10 amino acids long. The V gene's germline CDR1 is SNHLY and CDR2 FYNNEI. V dropped 4 bases and J dropped 16; count of bases not matched to a gene: 0. The DNA for the CDR3 is TGTGCCAGCAGTGGGACAGGGCTCCACTTT. Translated: CASSGTGLHF. Supplemented by reference TRBV2 and TRBJ1-6, the full variable domain reads EPEVTQTPSHQVTQMGQEVILRCVPISNHLYFYWYRQILGQKVEFLVSFYNNEISEKSEIFDDQFSVERPDGSNFTLKIRSTKLEDSAMYFCASSGTGLHFGNGTRLTVT.

The chain employs TRBV6-1 and TRBJ2-1; 11 nucleotides line up with TRBD1. Germline-derived CDR1 and CDR2 are MNHNS and SASEGT. The V and J ends lost 6 bases and 6 bases, in that order; junction bases with no gene match: 7. The CDR3 runs to 15 residues. The CDR3 coding sequence is TGTGCCAGCAGCCAAGAGGGGACAGGGGGCAATGAGCAGTTCTTC. It specifies CASSQEGTGGNEQFF.

The chain combines TRBV6-5 with TRBJ1-5; 8 bases align to TRBD1. This CDR3 comprises 14 residues. Germline values: CDR1 MNHEY, CDR2 SVGAGI. With 6 bases clipped from V and 7 bases from J, the junction kept 8 bases outside the gene matches. The CDR3 DNA reads as TGTGCCAGCAGCTCTGGACAGGGCCGGCAGCCCCAGCATTTT. Translation: CASSSGQGRQPQHF.

The gene calls are TRBV2 and TRBJ2-1; 8 bases fit TRBD1. This CDR3 comprises 16 residues. J was trimmed by 6 bases and V by 3 bases; bases with no gene match: 10. Germline loops: CDR1 SNHLY, CDR2 FYNNEI. The chain's CDR3 is CASSDLRGTGFNEQFF. The CDR3 bases are TGTGCCAGCAGTGATTTAAGGGGGACAGGTTTCAATGAGCAGTTCTTC. Filled out from reference TRBV2 and TRBJ2-1, the complete variable domain reads EPEVTQTPSHQVTQMGQEVILRCVPISNHLYFYWYRQILGQKVEFLVSFYNNEISEKSEIFDDQFSVERPDGSNFTLKIRSTKLEDSAMYFCASSDLRGTGFNEQFFGPGTRLTVL.

The gene calls are TRBV30 and TRBJ2-7, with TRBD2 as a possible D gene (6 bases). Per the germline V gene, CDR1 is GTSNPN and CDR2 is SVGIG (reference sequence). The CDR3 totals 14 residues. Trimming left V 0 bases short and J 3 bases short, with 12 bases between. The CDR3 protein is CAWSVDLGGYEQYF. The CDR3 DNA reads as TGTGCCTGGAGTGTTGACTTGGGAGGCTACGAGCAGTACTTC.

The chain carries TRBV14 and TRBJ2-1; 13 nucleotides align to TRBD2. V gave up 2 bases and J gave up 0 bases; unmatched junction bases: 16. The CDR3 runs to 22 residues. Per the germline V gene, CDR1 is SGHDN and CDR2 is FVKESK. The CDR3, as DNA: TGTGCCAGCAGCCAACTAACCGGGACTAGCGGGAAGATTACGAGCTCCTACAATGAGCAGTTCTTC. As protein: CASSQLTGTSGKITSSYNEQFF.

CDR3 nucleotide sequence: TGTGCCAGCAGCTCAAAAGCCCAACAGGGGGTGAACACTGAAGCTTTCTTT. As protein: CASSSKAQQGVNTEAFF. The chain has TRBV7-9 and TRBJ1-1, with 8 bases fitting TRBD1. CDR1 SEHNR and CDR2 FQNEAQ come from the germline V gene (reference sequence). Trimming cost V 4 bases and J 0 bases; bases outside gene matches: 10. The CDR3 is 17 residues long.

This sequence joins TRBV7-6 and TRBJ2-5; 7 positions agree with TRBD1. Per germline, CDR1 SGHVS and CDR2 FNYEAQ. The V segment lost 1 base and the J segment 4 bases; nucleotides outside the gene matches: 9. The CDR3 is 16 residues long. In DNA, the CDR3 is TGTGCCAGCAGCTTAGGGAGACAGGGATCGGTAGAGACCCAGTACTTC. This translates into CASSLGRQGSVETQYF.

This clone was recorded once. The CDR3 reads CASSIAAGGQETQYF. In nucleotides, the CDR3 is TGTGCCAGTAGTATAGCGGCGGGGGGCCAAGAGACCCAGTACTTC. This sequence joins TRBV19 and TRBJ2-5; 8 bases map to TRBD2. V was clipped by 1 base and J by 1 base; unmatched bases: 2. This CDR3 spans 15 amino acids. Germline-derived CDR1 and CDR2 are LNHDA and SQIVND (reference sequence).

This chain connects TRBV6-1 to TRBJ2-1; 10 positions match TRBD2. Germline lookup yields CDR1 MNHNS and CDR2 SASEGT. The junction had 2 bases not matched to a gene; V was cut back by 1 base and J by 5 bases. CDR3 size: 15 residues. In DNA form, the CDR3 reads TGTGCCAGCAGTGAAGGGACTAGCGGACACAATGAGCAGTTCTTC. Translated, it gives CASSEGTSGHNEQFF.